This is a list of T cell receptor beta chains from one sample in a study of human T cells and chemical hapten exposure. TCRdb reprocessed the RACE reads via MiXCR and lists one record per CDR3 protein. Among approximately 44,000 distinct CDR3 sequences, 4.4% were seen once, and the ten largest hold 4.5% to 6%. Specimen: whole blood. The receptors here all came from a human donor in good health. Some clones in this sample may be carry-over from other donors' samples. Both conserved end residues are part of each CDR3. D genes are given only for firm matches. Size is omitted from some rows. Given values are once, few, many or a class for expanded clones.

clone size	J gene	D gene	V gene	CDR3 protein	CDR3 DNA
many	TRBJ1-1	NA	TRBV20-1	CSAHRVNTEAFF	TGCAGTGCCCACAGGGTGAACACTGAAGCTTTCTTT
many	TRBJ1-5	NA	TRBV6-1	CASSEALNQPQHF	TGTGCCAGCAGTGAAGCCCTGAATCAGCCCCAGCATTTT
many	TRBJ1-1	NA	TRBV6-2/TRBV6-3	CASRQGWNTEAFF	TGTGCCAGCAGGCAGGGGTGGAACACTGAAGCTTTCTTT
few	TRBJ1-3	TRBD1	TRBV10-2	CASSASGGTGSGNTIYF	TGCGCCAGCAGTGCGTCCGGGGGGACAGGCTCTGGAAACACCATATATTTT
NA	TRBJ1-6	NA	TRBV6-5	CASTYSRQDGQNSPLHF	TGTGCCAGCACTTACTCGAGGCAGGATGGGCAAAATTCACCCCTCCACTTT
many	TRBJ2-4	TRBD1	TRBV23-1	CASRRQGIAKNIQYF	TGCGCCAGCAGAAGACAGGGGATAGCCAAAAACATTCAGTACTTC
few	TRBJ1-1	TRBD1	TRBV20-1	CSAMVAGGDEAFF	TGCAGTGCTATGGTGGCAGGGGGGGATGAAGCTTTCTTT
few	TRBJ1-1	TRBD1	TRBV7-3	CASSLHGDSYGDRGPTFF	TGTGCCAGCAGCTTGCACGGGGACTCATACGGGGACAGGGGGCCGACTTTCTTT
many	TRBJ2-5	TRBD2	TRBV9	CASSPTPAGDETQYF	TGTGCCAGCAGCCCAACCCCTGCGGGAGATGAGACCCAGTACTTC
few	TRBJ2-3	NA	TRBV15	CATSGTGTDTQYF	TGTGCCACCTCAGGAACCGGCACAGATACGCAGTATTTT
many	TRBJ1-1	NA	TRBV7-2	CASSLERLEAFF	TGTGCCAGCAGCTTAGAACGGCTTGAAGCTTTCTTT
few	TRBJ1-5	NA	TRBV30	CAWSVESNQPQHF	TGTGCCTGGAGTGTGGAAAGCAATCAGCCCCAGCATTTT
NA	TRBJ2-5	TRBD1	TRBV28	CASSSYRGLYQETQYF	TGTGCCAGCAGTTCATACAGGGGGCTTTACCAAGAGACCCAGTACTTC
many	TRBJ2-5	NA	TRBV20-1	CSARDGVTGFETQYF	TGCAGTGCTAGAGATGGGGTAACGGGATTTGAGACCCAGTACTTC
many	TRBJ2-7	NA	TRBV20-1	CSASLLWEQYF	TGCAGTGCCTCCCTCCTCTGGGAGCAGTACTTC
many	TRBJ2-1	NA	TRBV7-9	CASSSSLAQSYNEQFF	TGTGCCAGCAGTTCCTCCCTAGCGCAGTCCTACAATGAGCAGTTCTTC
many	TRBJ1-6	NA	TRBV18	CASSPPSRGLESPLHF	TGTGCCAGCTCCCCACCCTCACGGGGCCTGGAATCACCCCTCCACTTT
few	TRBJ1-1	TRBD1	TRBV20-1	CSASRTGEYTEAFF	TGCAGTGCTAGCCGGACAGGGGAGTACACTGAAGCTTTCTTT
many	TRBJ2-7	NA	TRBV5-1	CASSFSSTSTYEQYF	TGCGCCAGCAGCTTTTCCAGCACTTCTACCTACGAGCAGTACTTC
many	TRBJ2-7	NA	TRBV20-1	CSAREGGLVSYEQYF	TGCAGTGCTAGAGAAGGGGGGCTTGTTTCCTACGAGCAGTACTTC
many	TRBJ1-1	TRBD1	TRBV29-1	CSPIIGTGEVVGQAFF	TGCAGCCCAATAATAGGGACAGGGGAGGTGGTTGGCCAAGCTTTCTTT
many	TRBJ1-4	TRBD1	TRBV11-2	CASSQRDRPGTGGSEKLFF	TGTGCCAGCAGCCAACGAGATCGCCCCGGAACAGGGGGCTCTGAAAAACTGTTTTTT
NA	TRBJ1-1	NA	TRBV11-3	CASSPSGGNEAFF	TGTGCCAGCAGCCCGTCCGGGGGCAATGAAGCTTTCTTT
many	TRBJ2-1	NA	TRBV6-5	CASSYSILNNEQFF	TGTGCCAGCAGTTACTCCATACTAAACAATGAGCAGTTCTTC
many	TRBJ2-1	TRBD1	TRBV7-9	CASIGAGGISSNEQFF	TGTGCCAGCATCGGGGCAGGGGGCATTTCGAGCAATGAGCAGTTCTTC
NA	TRBJ1-2	NA	TRBV2	CASSGTGANYGYTF	TGTGCCAGCAGTGGGACGGGAGCTAACTATGGCTACACCTTC
many	TRBJ2-1	NA	TRBV20-1	CSANGRGRVNEQFF	TGCAGTGCAAACGGGAGGGGGCGCGTTAATGAGCAGTTCTTC
NA	TRBJ1-4	NA	TRBV20-1	CSARDMAGRDEKLFF	TGCAGTGCTAGAGATATGGCAGGGAGAGATGAAAAACTGTTTTTT
many	TRBJ2-3	TRBD2	TRBV9	CASSPRLGGRPDTQYF	TGTGCCAGCAGCCCCCGACTGGGCGGGAGACCAGATACGCAGTATTTT
many	TRBJ2-3	NA	TRBV9	CASSVVTPTRTVGMDTQYF	TGTGCCAGCAGCGTAGTAACCCCCACCCGAACGGTGGGCATGGATACGCAGTATTTT
many	TRBJ1-5	NA	TRBV5-1	CASSSDDGEQAQPQHF	TGCGCCAGCAGCTCTGATGACGGAGAACAGGCTCAGCCCCAGCATTTT
NA	TRBJ2-2	NA	TRBV7-2	CASSFAGPRPGELFF	TGTGCCAGCAGCTTTGCGGGGCCGCGTCCCGGGGAGCTGTTTTTT
many	TRBJ2-7	NA	TRBV12-3/TRBV12-4	CASSTKDSPYYYEQYF	TGTGCCAGCAGTACAAAAGACAGCCCTTACTACTACGAGCAGTACTTC
NA	TRBJ2-1	NA	TRBV19	CASSWGGGTNEQFF	TGTGCCAGTAGTTGGGGCGGGGGCACCAATGAGCAGTTCTTC
many	TRBJ2-7	NA	TRBV20-1	CSAAGTLGEQYF	TGCAGTGCCGCCGGGACGCTGGGCGAGCAGTACTTC
NA	TRBJ1-2	NA	TRBV24-1	CATSDLPAAKDDYGYTF	TGTGCCACCAGTGATTTGCCGGCAGCCAAGGACGACTATGGCTACACCTTC
NA	TRBJ2-5	NA	TRBV6-6	CASSLSLGETQYF	TGTGCCAGCAGTCTTAGCTTGGGGGAGACCCAGTACTTC
NA	TRBJ2-7	TRBD2	TRBV27	CASRLADHYEQYF	TGTGCCAGCAGACTAGCGGACCACTACGAGCAGTACTTC